The present entry profiles one T cell receptor beta chain with its context. Its antigen is not identified. Germline V CDR1 and CDR2: SGHDN, FVKESK. V was pared by 4 bases and J by 7 bases, with 13 bases between. The CDR3 length is 13 residues. This specimen comes from a study of cytomegalovirus exposure and HLA in healthy donors. General observations from the study: Follow-up analysis later connected one missense variant in DCLRE1C with trimming of TCR beta V- and J-genes.

PCR employed 60 Vbeta and 13 Jbeta primers. Produced via immunoSEQ multiplex PCR; TCRdb's table is partial and in-frame only. The data show over 150,000 clones, more than 75% seen once. This sequence joins TRBV14 and TRBJ2-5, with unresolved D. The specimen sequenced was PBMCs. The sequence derives from a young man in good health and CMV-seropositive. The CDR3 coding sequence is TGTGCCAGCAGCCCGAACGGTTATGGGACCCAGTACTTC. It translates to CASSPNGYGTQYF.